This TCR beta chain comes out of a study of beta chain features in type 1 diabetes. V shed 0 bases and J shed 8 bases, with 13 bases lying between them. Germline V gives CDR1 SGHTA, CDR2 FQGNSA. This CDR3 region has 14 residues. This clone was observed a handful of times. The sequenced template was cDNA made from the entire isolated RNA. Libraries were prepared by immunoSEQ multiplex PCR; TCRdb keeps only in-frame clonotypes and omits some of them. The sample has 900,000 or so clones, 15% to 20% seen once; the top ten hold 0.02% to 0.025%. This chain connects TRBV7-2 to TRBJ2-5, with D unclear. Sequencing was carried out using naive CD4+ T cells from blood. The TCR was taken from a woman younger than 30 in good health. CDR3 protein: CASSLARLTQTQYF. As DNA, the CDR3 is TGTGCCAGCAGCTTAGCGCGCTTAACGCAAACCCAGTACTTC.